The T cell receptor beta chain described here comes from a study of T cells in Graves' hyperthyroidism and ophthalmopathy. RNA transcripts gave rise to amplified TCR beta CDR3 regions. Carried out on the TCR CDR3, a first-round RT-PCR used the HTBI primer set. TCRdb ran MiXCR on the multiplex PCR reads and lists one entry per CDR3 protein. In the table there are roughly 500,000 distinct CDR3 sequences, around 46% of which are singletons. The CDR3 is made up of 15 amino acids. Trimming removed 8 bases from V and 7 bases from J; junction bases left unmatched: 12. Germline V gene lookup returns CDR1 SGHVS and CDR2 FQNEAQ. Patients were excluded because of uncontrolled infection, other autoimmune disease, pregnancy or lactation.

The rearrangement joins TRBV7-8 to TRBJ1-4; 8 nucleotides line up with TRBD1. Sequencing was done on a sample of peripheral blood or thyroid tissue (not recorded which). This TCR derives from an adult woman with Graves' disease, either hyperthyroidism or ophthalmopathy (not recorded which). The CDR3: CASRGAATGVEKLFF. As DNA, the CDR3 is TGTGCCAGCCGCGGGGCGGCGACAGGGGTTGAAAAACTGTTTTTT.